These 26 T cell receptor beta chains originate from one sample sequenced in a study of T-cell reconstitution after alpha-beta-depleted transplantation in children. Construction of the TCRbeta library involved unique molecular identifiers. TCRdb independently ran MiXCR on the PCR reads; one entry per CDR3 protein. The sample comprises some 500,000 distinct CDR3 sequences, 30% to 35% of which are singletons, and around 2.5% rests with the top ten. The source was PBMCs from the stem cell graft donor, collected from the stem cell graft. All receptors come from a human donor who donated a stem cell graft to a child with aplastic anemia.

This clonotype was found a few times. This CDR3 reads CSVGGQGYGDTQYF. The CDR3, as DNA: TGCAGCGTTGGAGGACAGGGATACGGAGATACGCAGTATTTT. The V gene is TRBV29-1, the J gene TRBJ2-3, with 8 nucleotides matching TRBD1. There are 14 residues in the CDR3. The junction had 8 bases not matched to a gene; V was cut back by 4 bases and J by 5 bases. The germline CDR1 and CDR2 sequences are SQVTM and ANQGSEA.

This sequence joins TRBV5-6 and TRBJ2-7; 8 bases align to TRBD1. Germline V gene lookup returns CDR1 SGHDT and CDR2 YYEEEE. Germline trimming cut 0 bases from V and 2 bases from J; bases unmatched to any gene: 4. This CDR3 comprises 15 residues. CDR3 sequence reads: CASSLDGTGTYEQYV. The CDR3 nucleotides read TGTGCCAGCAGCTTGGACGGGACAGGTACCTACGAGCAGTACGTC.

The chain has TRBV6-2 or TRBV6-3 and TRBJ1-1, with D tentatively TRBD1 (5 bases). The length of the CDR3 is 13 residues. Germline CDR1 is MNHEY and CDR2 is SVGEGT. Trimming cost V 5 bases and J 4 bases, with 11 bases left between them. Written as DNA, the CDR3 is TGTGCCAGCAGTCGGGAGGGGTCCACTGAAGCTTTCTTT. Translation: CASSREGSTEAFF.

The rearrangement uses TRBV20-1 and TRBJ1-2, with 10 bases matching TRBD1. This CDR3 contains 16 residues. J was trimmed by 9 bases and V by 2 bases; bases with no gene match: 15. CDR1 and CDR2 from the germline V gene are DFQATT and SNEGSKA (reference sequence). CDR3 region: CSARHQGQGDSQSYTF. CDR3 DNA: TGCAGTGCTAGACATCAAGGACAGGGGGACTCTCAGAGCTACACCTTC.

This chain uses TRBV7-6 with TRBJ2-5; 7 bases fit TRBD1. The length of the CDR3 is 16 residues. The trim removed 5 bases at V and 4 bases at J, leaving 13 bases unmatched. Germline CDR1 is SGHVS and CDR2 is FNYEAQ. Here the CDR3 reads CASSLSPGQQAETQYF. The CDR3, as DNA: TGTGCCAGCAGCCTCTCCCCGGGACAGCAGGCAGAGACCCAGTACTTC.

The rearrangement uses TRBV10-3 and TRBJ1-1, with D unclear. Trimming pared 6 bases from V and 3 bases from J, leaving 11 bases between. The CDR3 covers 13 residues. In germline, CDR1 is ENHRY, CDR2 SYGVKD. This CDR3 is CAIRVDQDTEAFF. The CDR3 DNA is TGTGCCATCAGGGTGGATCAGGACACTGAAGCTTTCTTT.

This clonotype has only a few counts. The chain recombines TRBV12-3 or TRBV12-4 with TRBJ2-3; TRBD2 aligns across 7 bases. The CDR3 has 14 residues. With 6 bases clipped from V and 5 bases from J, the junction kept 8 bases outside the gene matches. CDR3: CASRASGTGDTQYF. Here the CDR3 DNA reads TGTGCCAGCAGAGCCAGCGGGACGGGAGATACGCAGTATTTT.

V and J are TRBV12-3 or TRBV12-4 and TRBJ1-2, with TRBD1 identical over 8 bases. This CDR3 comprises 14 residues. The trim removed 2 bases at V and 5 bases at J, leaving 4 bases unmatched. CDR3 sequence reads: CASSLRQGAYGYTF. CDR3 in DNA: TGTGCCAGCAGTTTACGCCAGGGGGCTTATGGCTACACCTTC.

J is TRBJ2-6 and V is TRBV20-1; D may be TRBD2 (6 bases). The CDR3 is 16 amino acids. Germline V gene data show CDR1 as DFQATT and CDR2 as SNEGSKA (reference sequence). Trimming stripped 5 bases from V and 0 bases from J, with 14 bases between. DNA for the CDR3: TGCAGTGCTCGACTAGGCGGAAGCTCTGGGGCCAACGTCCTGACTTTC. Translated, it gives CSARLGGSSGANVLTF.

A few counts support this clonotype. The rearrangement uses TRBV7-9 and TRBJ2-7, with a possible D match to TRBD1 (6 bases). Trimming left V 9 bases short and J 7 bases short, with 16 bases between. CDR3 length equals 12 residues. Germline V gene data show CDR1 as SEHNR and CDR2 as FQNEAQ (reference sequence). CDR3 region: CASTDRDTEQYF. CDR3 DNA: TGTGCCAGTACTGACCGGGACACAGAGCAGTACTTC.

This chain connects TRBV6-5 to TRBJ2-1; D may be TRBD2 (6 bases). Germline loops: CDR1 MNHEY, CDR2 SVGAGI. V was clipped by 6 bases and J by 8 bases, with 20 bases between them. This CDR3 has 15 amino acids. Here the CDR3 DNA reads TGTGCCAGCAGGTACGCTACGACTAGTAGCTATGAGCAGTTCTTC. Translation gives CASRYATTSSYEQFF.

The chain recombines TRBV5-4 with TRBJ2-2, with 7 bases lining up with TRBD2. CDR1 is SGHNT and CDR2 is YYREEE in the germline V gene (reference sequence). The V and J ends lost 0 bases and 6 bases, in that order; junction bases with no gene match: 8. The length of the CDR3 is 16 residues. The CDR3 sequence is CASSLGQGGVSGELFF. For the CDR3, the DNA is TGTGCCAGCAGCTTGGGGCAGGGAGGGGTTTCCGGGGAGCTGTTTTTT.

The rearrangement joins TRBV2 to TRBJ2-1; D is undetermined. The ends were cut back, 2 bases at V and 9 bases at J, with 8 bases in the middle. The CDR3 contains 12 residues. Per germline, CDR1 SNHLY and CDR2 FYNNEI. CDR3: CASSERNFEQFF. In nucleotides, the CDR3 is TGTGCCAGCAGTGAACGAAACTTTGAGCAGTTCTTC.

The genes are TRBV6-1 and TRBJ2-5; tentatively, D is TRBD1 (5 bases). The CDR3 is 13 residues long. V was trimmed by 5 bases and J by 7 bases, leaving 14 bases between them. Germline V gene sequence: CDR1 MNHNS, CDR2 SASEGT. This CDR3 reads CASSRTSFVTQYF. As DNA, the CDR3 is TGTGCCAGCAGTAGGACAAGTTTTGTGACCCAGTACTTC.

The chain joins TRBV5-1 to TRBJ2-7, with 12 bases lining up with TRBD2. V shed 4 bases and J 7 bases; nucleotides not matched to a gene: 9. The CDR3 is 15 amino acids. Germline V gene lookup returns CDR1 SGHRS and CDR2 YFSETQ. CDR3 nucleotides: TGCGCCAGCAGCCAGGGACTAGCGGGTCGGGAAGAGCAGTACTTC. It encodes CASSQGLAGREEQYF.

In DNA form, the CDR3 reads TGTGCCAGCAGCCAAGCGATGGTCGGGGAGCTGTTTTTT. It codes for CASSQAMVGELFF. This chain connects TRBV3-1 to TRBJ2-2; the D is unclear. The germline V and J ends were trimmed by 1 base and 7 bases, with 7 bases remaining between them. This CDR3 has 13 amino acids. Germline V gene sequence: CDR1 LGHDT, CDR2 YNNKEL (reference sequence).

This clonotype was counted only a few times. The chain recombines TRBV4-1 with TRBJ1-2; D is ambiguous. V was clipped by 0 bases and J by 4 bases, with 6 bases between them. Germline V lookup: CDR1 MGHRA, CDR2 YSYEKL. This CDR3 is built from 13 residues. CDR3 in amino acids: CASSQEAGYGYTF. As DNA, the CDR3 is TGCGCCAGCAGCCAAGAGGCGGGCTATGGCTACACCTTC.

This clonotype was observed a few times. This sequence joins TRBV12-3 or TRBV12-4 and TRBJ2-1, with D possibly being TRBD1 (5 bases). The CDR3 spans 15 residues. Trimming cost V 5 bases and J 1 base, with 12 bases left between them. The CDR3: CASSVTVDSYNEQFF. The CDR3 DNA reads as TGTGCCAGCAGTGTGACAGTCGATTCCTACAATGAGCAGTTCTTC.

The genes are TRBV29-1 and TRBJ2-4; maybe TRBD1 (6 bases). Germline V CDR1 and CDR2: SQVTM, ANQGSEA. The CDR3 is 11 amino acids. Trimming cost V 3 bases and J 7 bases, with 7 bases left between them. In DNA, the CDR3 is TGCAGCGTTGACAGGGGTAACATTCAGTACTTC. It specifies CSVDRGNIQYF.

CDR3 protein: CASSLQGAFGTNEKLFF. The CDR3 region has the DNA TGTGCCAGCAGTTTACAGGGGGCATTCGGTACTAATGAAAAACTGTTTTTT. This chain connects TRBV12-3 or TRBV12-4 to TRBJ1-4, with 8 nucleotides matching TRBD1. The CDR3 runs 17 residues. V gave up 2 bases and J gave up 2 bases; unmatched junction bases: 7.

The V call is TRBV7-6, the J call TRBJ2-7; TRBD1 might be the D (6 bases). The germline V and J ends were trimmed by 2 bases and 4 bases, with 12 bases remaining between them. This CDR3 contains 14 residues. Germline loops: CDR1 SGHVS, CDR2 FNYEAQ. The DNA of the CDR3 is TGTGCCAGCAGCTTATACCTAGGACAGTACGAGCAGTACTTC. It codes for CASSLYLGQYEQYF.

The gene calls are TRBV28 and TRBJ1-3; TRBD1 aligns across 7 bases. The J segment lost 4 bases and the V segment lost 3 bases, leaving 9 bases of the junction unmatched. The CDR3 is 16 amino acids. Germline lookup yields CDR1 MDHEN and CDR2 SYDVKM. CDR3 DNA: TGTGCCAGCAGTTTCAACGGACAGGTGTACGGAAACACCATATATTTT. Translating it yields CASSFNGQVYGNTIYF.

The V call is TRBV10-2, the J call TRBJ1-1; no definite D call. Germline V gene data show CDR1 as WSHSY and CDR2 as SAAADI. Trimming removed 4 bases at V and 1 base at J, with 19 bases between. CDR3 length: 17 amino acids. The CDR3 DNA reads as TGCGCCAGCAGTGTTTTTCCACCTGGACGTCCGAACACTGAAGCTTTCTTT. It translates to CASSVFPPGRPNTEAFF.

The rearrangement uses TRBV29-1 and TRBJ2-7; 7 nucleotides match TRBD2. Germline assignment: CDR1 SQVTM and CDR2 ANQGSEA. This CDR3 is built from 15 residues. V dropped 6 bases and J dropped 7; count of bases not matched to a gene: 18. The CDR3 sequence is CSVAPRAAGGREQYF. The CDR3 nucleotides are TGCAGCGTCGCTCCTCGGGCAGCCGGGGGGAGGGAGCAGTACTTC.

A single count supports this clonotype. The V gene is TRBV19, the J gene TRBJ1-1, with D perhaps TRBD1 (5 bases). The CDR3 runs to 14 residues. CDR1 is LNHDA and CDR2 is SQIVND in the germline V gene (reference sequence). Trimming cost V 3 bases and J 7 bases, with 15 bases left between them. The CDR3 nucleotides read TGTGCCAGTAGTATTCCGACAGACACTTATGAAGCTTTCTTT. Protein sequence: CASSIPTDTYEAFF.

The chain employs TRBV7-2 and TRBJ2-5, with D perhaps TRBD2 (6 bases). The CDR3 sequence is 15 residues long. Germline V CDR1 and CDR2: SGHTA, FQGNSA. V lost 5 bases, J lost 1 base, and 14 bases lay in between. The chain's CDR3 is CASSPVGGLQETQYF. CDR3 nucleotide sequence: TGTGCCAGCAGCCCCGTCGGGGGACTCCAAGAGACCCAGTACTTC.